The clone carrying this T cell receptor (beta chain) has only a few counts. As yet, its antigen is unknown. Reverse transcription of extracted RNA yielded cDNA, which provided the sequencing template. The protocol was immunoSEQ multiplex PCR, while the TCRdb copy is restricted to in-frame clones and leaves out a portion. The sample has about 200,000 clones, 56% seen once. CD4+ and CD8+ T cells were sorted from PBMCs. The CDR3 is 15 amino acids. V lost 6 bases to trimming and J lost 0 bases; unmatched junction nucleotides: 5. Germline V gives CDR1 MNHEY, CDR2 SVGAGI. This entry comes from a study of CD8+ T cells in alopecia areata. Study findings and constraints: The study found higher clonality in lesional than normal scalp, especially in alopecia totalis/universalis. Scalp sequencing captures resident alphabeta T cells of normal skin too. Compared with mice, patients displayed less clear TCR sharing, possibly for HLA-related reasons.

The material sequenced was CD8+ T cells sorted from blood. This sequence originates from a human donor in good health. This chain links TRBV6-5 with TRBJ2-1; 7 bases are shared with TRBD2. The CDR3 DNA follows: TGTGCCAGCAGCGAAAGCGGGGCCTCCTACAATGAGCAGTTCTTC. Protein product: CASSESGASYNEQFF.